This T cell receptor beta chain was identified in a study of blood T cell repertoires in COVID-19. Overall study context: Collection of acute and convalescent COVID-19 samples took place in the United States, Italy and Spain. PBMCs, B-cell-depleted T cells, or T cells provided the cDNA or gDNA that made up the material.

Original processing notes: Quantification of nucleated cells was approximated via reference gene primer amplification. Clones were read by immunoSEQ multiplex PCR, and TCRdb kept only the in-frame ones, dropping some. The DNA gave D and trimming, while V, J and clone size come from that table. Of some 280,000 clones in the sample, about 82% were seen once. Looked up from germline, CDR1 is MDHEN and CDR2 is SYDVKM. The CDR3 sequence is 15 residues long. Deletions cut 10 bases from V and 4 bases from J, with 20 bases between. V gene TRBV28 combines with J gene TRBJ1-3, with D perhaps matching TRBD1 (6 bases). This receptor was taken from a woman aged 45-59 years with active or convalescent COVID-19. Sequenced: peripheral blood. This chain's CDR3 is CATSPRDNYGNTIYF. CDR3 nucleotides: TGTGCCACCTCCCCTCGGGACAATTACGGAAACACCATATATTTT. Full variable domain (rest looked up from reference TRBV28 and TRBJ1-3): DVKVTQSSRYLVKRTGEKVFLECVQDMDHENMFWYRQDPGLGLRLIYFSYDVKMKEKGDIPEGYSVSREKKERFSLILESASTNQTSMYLCATSPRDNYGNTIYFGEGSWLTVV.